Shown below are 5 T cell receptor beta chains from a single sample sequenced in a study of cytomegalovirus exposure and HLA in healthy donors. 13 Jbeta primers and 60 Vbeta primers were used for the PCR. Clones were sequenced by immunoSEQ multiplex PCR, and TCRdb holds only the in-frame ones, with some missing. The specimen's table records 100,000 to 150,000 clones. Sample: PBMCs. These receptors all stem from a woman between 40 and 55 years old in good health and CMV-seronegative.

The rearrangement uses TRBV6-1 and TRBJ1-1; maybe TRBD1 (5 bases). The germline V gene encodes CDR1 MNHNS and CDR2 SASEGT. The CDR3 sequence is 17 residues long. V was shortened by 4 bases and J by 7 bases, with 25 bases between the two germline ends. CDR3 DNA sequence: TGTGCCAGCAGTGTTCTTCAAAAGAGGCCAGGGTTGATTGAAGCTTTCTTT. It specifies CASSVLQKRPGLIEAFF.

J is TRBJ1-5 and V is TRBV7-2, with TRBD1 matching 10 bases. Trimming cost V 7 bases and J 7 bases; bases outside gene matches: 7. CDR1 and CDR2 from the germline V gene are SGHTA and FQGNSA. The CDR3 is made up of 14 amino acids. Here the CDR3 DNA reads TGTGCCAGCACCACTGGGACAGGGGAACAGCCCCAGCATTTT. Translation: CASTTGTGEQPQHF.

This rearrangement joins TRBV10-3 to TRBJ2-5, with 8 bases that match TRBD2. This CDR3 has 15 amino acids. CDR1 and CDR2 (germline): ENHRY, SYGVKD. Trimming cost V 0 bases and J 3 bases; bases outside gene matches: 3. The CDR3 nucleotides read TGTGCCATCAGTGAGTCAACTAGCGGAGAAGAGACCCAGTACTTC. Residues: CAISESTSGEETQYF.

The rearrangement uses TRBV11-1 and TRBJ2-2; TRBD1 matches 11 bases. CDR3 size: 17 residues. CDR1 is SGHAT, CDR2 FQDESV, per germline (reference sequence). After removal of 1 base from V and 5 bases from J, the junction contained 6 bases not matched to a gene. CDR3 loop: CASSLGGTGGRTGELFF. As DNA, the CDR3 is TGTGCCAGCAGCTTAGGAGGGACAGGGGGAAGAACCGGGGAGCTGTTTTTT.

V is TRBV4-3 and J is TRBJ2-2, with 9 bases that match TRBD2. CDR1 and CDR2 from the germline V gene are LGHNA and YSLEER. V dropped 0 bases and J dropped 5; count of bases not matched to a gene: 7. The CDR3 totals 17 residues. This CDR3 is CASSQDMAGGQTGELFF. CDR3 bases: TGCGCCAGCAGCCAAGATATGGCGGGGGGGCAGACCGGGGAGCTGTTTTTT.